This T cell receptor beta chain came from a study of cytomegalovirus exposure and HLA in healthy donors. Background on the study: Among 350 to 500 genotyped donors, around 80% fell in the Caucasian-associated ancestry cluster.

Details on this clone: As yet, its antigen is unknown.

Study-level points and caveats: In vitro confirmation showed a few CMV-associated chains to be CMV antigen specific. Within an earlier analysis, most TCR beta V segments proved productive either about 90% or about 30% of the time. Serostatus for CMV was the only available immune exposure information.

The study ran its PCR with 60 Vbeta and 13 Jbeta primers. The assay was immunoSEQ multiplex PCR, and TCRdb's table has in-frame clones only and misses some. The sample holds 40,000 to 55,000 clones, around three quarters seen once. Looked up from germline, CDR1 is SNHLY and CDR2 is FYNNEI. Trimming removed 6 bases from V and 6 bases from J; junction bases left unmatched: 6. This CDR3 is built from 14 residues. The source of this sequence is a man aged 25 to 45 in good health and CMV-seronegative. The sample consisted of PBMCs. This chain connects TRBV2 to TRBJ2-1, with 9 bases that match TRBD2. The CDR3: CASRRSGSTNEQFF. The CDR3 coding sequence is TGTGCCAGCAGACGTAGCGGGAGTACCAATGAGCAGTTCTTC.